The source of this T cell receptor (beta chain) is a study of Ad26.COV2.S vaccination and SARS-CoV-2 variants. Documented treatment: roughly 19 received Ad26.COV2.S at low or high dose, single or two shots; 5 received placebo; per-sample allocation not given. Collection of samples fell on day 63 after the first vaccine or placebo injection. Assay used: immunoSEQ multiplex PCR; TCRdb lists only in-frame clones, some missing. The sample yields 450,000 to 550,000 clones, 80% to 90% seen once. V trimming: 2 bases; J trimming: 4 bases; junction bases outside the gene matches: 2. CDR1 and CDR2 from the germline V gene are LGHDT and YNNKEL (reference sequence). This CDR3 is 15 amino acids long.

Specimen: peripheral blood, collected in a trial of Ad26.COV2.S vaccine versus placebo. The sequence derives from a person aged 18-65 years who received the Ad26.COV2.S COVID-19 vaccine or a placebo. The J gene is TRBJ2-7, the V gene TRBV3-1 (or the pseudogene TRBV3-2); TRBD2 matches 13 bases. The CDR3 DNA reads TGTGCCAGCAGCCAAAGGACTAGCGGGGGTTACGAGCAGTACTTC. This encodes CASSQRTSGGYEQYF.